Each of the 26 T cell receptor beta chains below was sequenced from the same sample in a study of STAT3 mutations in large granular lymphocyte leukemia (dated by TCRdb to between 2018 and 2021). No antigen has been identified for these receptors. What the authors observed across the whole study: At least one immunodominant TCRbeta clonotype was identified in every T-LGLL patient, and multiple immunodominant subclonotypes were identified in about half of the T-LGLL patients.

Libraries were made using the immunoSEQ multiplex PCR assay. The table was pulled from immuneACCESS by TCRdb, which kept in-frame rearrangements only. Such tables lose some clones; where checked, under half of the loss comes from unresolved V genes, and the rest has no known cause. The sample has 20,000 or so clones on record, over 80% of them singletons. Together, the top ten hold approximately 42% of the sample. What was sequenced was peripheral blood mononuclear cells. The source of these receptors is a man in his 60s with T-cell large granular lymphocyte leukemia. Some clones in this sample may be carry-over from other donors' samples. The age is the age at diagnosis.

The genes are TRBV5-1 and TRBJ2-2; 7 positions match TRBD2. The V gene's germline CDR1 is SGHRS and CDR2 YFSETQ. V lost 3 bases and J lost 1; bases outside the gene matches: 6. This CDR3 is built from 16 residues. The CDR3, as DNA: TGCGCCAGCAGCTCCGGGGCTAGCGGGAACACCGGGGAGCTGTTTTTT. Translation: CASSSGASGNTGELFF.

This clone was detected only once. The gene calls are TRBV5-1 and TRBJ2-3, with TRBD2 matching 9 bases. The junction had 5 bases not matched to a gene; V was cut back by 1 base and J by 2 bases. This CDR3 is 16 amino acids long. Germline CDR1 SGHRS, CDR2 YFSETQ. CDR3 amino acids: CASSLPLAGSTDTQYF. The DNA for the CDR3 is TGCGCCAGCAGCTTGCCCCTAGCGGGGTCCACAGATACGCAGTATTTT.

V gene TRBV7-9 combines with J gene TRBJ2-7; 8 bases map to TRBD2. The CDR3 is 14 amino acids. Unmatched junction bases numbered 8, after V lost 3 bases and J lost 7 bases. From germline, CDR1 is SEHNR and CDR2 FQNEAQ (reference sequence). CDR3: CASSFSGALGEQYF. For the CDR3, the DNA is TGTGCCAGCAGCTTTAGCGGGGCCCTCGGGGAGCAGTACTTC.

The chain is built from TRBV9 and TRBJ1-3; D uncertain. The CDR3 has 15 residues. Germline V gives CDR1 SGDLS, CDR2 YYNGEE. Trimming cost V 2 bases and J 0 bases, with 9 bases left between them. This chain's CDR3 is CASSVDHSSGNTIYF. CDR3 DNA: TGTGCCAGCAGCGTTGACCATTCCTCTGGAAACACCATATATTTT.

The CDR3 loop reads CASSPGRAYNEQFF. CDR3 nucleotides: TGTGCCAGCAGTCCGGGCAGGGCTTACAATGAGCAGTTCTTC. V gene TRBV6-5 combines with J gene TRBJ2-1; the D gene is possibly TRBD1 (5 bases). Per the germline V gene, CDR1 is MNHEY and CDR2 is SVGAGI. This CDR3 has 14 amino acids. V was cut by 5 bases and J by 4 bases, with 12 bases left in between.

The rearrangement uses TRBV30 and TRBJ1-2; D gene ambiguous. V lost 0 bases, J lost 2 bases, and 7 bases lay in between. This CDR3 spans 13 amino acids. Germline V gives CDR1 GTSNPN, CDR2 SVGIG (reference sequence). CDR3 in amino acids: CAWSVNANYGYTF. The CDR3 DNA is TGTGCCTGGAGTGTGAACGCAAACTATGGCTACACCTTC.

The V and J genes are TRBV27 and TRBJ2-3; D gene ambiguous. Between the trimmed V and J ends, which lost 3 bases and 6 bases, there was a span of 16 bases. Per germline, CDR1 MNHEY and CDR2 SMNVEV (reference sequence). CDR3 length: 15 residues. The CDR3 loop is CASSLQTPLGDTQYF. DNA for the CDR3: TGTGCCAGCAGTTTGCAAACTCCCCTGGGGGATACGCAGTATTTT.

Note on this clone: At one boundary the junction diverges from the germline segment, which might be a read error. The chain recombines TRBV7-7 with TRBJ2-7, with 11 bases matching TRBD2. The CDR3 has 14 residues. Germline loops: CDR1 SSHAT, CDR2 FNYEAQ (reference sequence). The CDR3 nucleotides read TGTGCTAGCAGCCGACTAGCGGGACTTTACGAGCAGTACTTC. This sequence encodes CASSRLAGLYEQYF. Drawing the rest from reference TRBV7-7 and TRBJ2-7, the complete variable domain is GAGVSQSPRYKVTKRGQDVTLRCDPISSHATLYWYQQALGQGPEFLTYFNYEAQPDKSGLPSDRFSAERPEGSISTLTIQRTEQRDSAMYRCASSRLAGLYEQYFGPGTRLTVT.

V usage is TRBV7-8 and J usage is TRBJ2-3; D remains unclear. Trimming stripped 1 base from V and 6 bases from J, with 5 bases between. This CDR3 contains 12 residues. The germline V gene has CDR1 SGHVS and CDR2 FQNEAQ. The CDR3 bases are TGTGCCAGCAGCTTAGTTTCTGATACGCAGTATTTT. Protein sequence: CASSLVSDTQYF.

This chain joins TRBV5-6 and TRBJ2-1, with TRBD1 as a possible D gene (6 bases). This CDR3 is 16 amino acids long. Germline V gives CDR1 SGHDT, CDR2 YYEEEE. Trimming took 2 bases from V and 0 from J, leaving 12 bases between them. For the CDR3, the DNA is TGTGCCAGCAGCTTAAGACGGACAGCCTCCTACAATGAGCAGTTCTTC. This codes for CASSLRRTASYNEQFF. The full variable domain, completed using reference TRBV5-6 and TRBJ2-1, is DAGVTQSPTHLIKTRGQQVTLRCSPKSGHDTVSWYQQALGQGPQFIFQYYEEEERQRGNFPDRFSGHQFPNYSSELNVNALLLGDSALYLCASSLRRTASYNEQFFGPGTRLTVL.

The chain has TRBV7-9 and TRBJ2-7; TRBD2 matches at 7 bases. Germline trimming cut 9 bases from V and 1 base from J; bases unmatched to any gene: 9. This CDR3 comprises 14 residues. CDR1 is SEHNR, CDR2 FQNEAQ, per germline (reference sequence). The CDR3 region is CASSHPSGSYEQYF. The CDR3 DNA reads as TGTGCCAGTAGCCATCCTAGCGGATCCTACGAGCAGTACTTC.

CDR3 in amino acids: CASRQGTSLSYEQYF. The CDR3 DNA sequence: TGTGCCAGCAGGCAAGGGACGTCCCTCTCCTACGAGCAGTACTTC. The V gene is TRBV7-9, the J gene TRBJ2-7, with D perhaps matching TRBD1 or TRBD2 (5 bases each). The CDR3 is 15 amino acids. Germline loops: CDR1 SEHNR, CDR2 FQNEAQ (reference sequence). The V gene lost 6 bases and the J gene lost 0 bases, with 15 bases spanning the gap.

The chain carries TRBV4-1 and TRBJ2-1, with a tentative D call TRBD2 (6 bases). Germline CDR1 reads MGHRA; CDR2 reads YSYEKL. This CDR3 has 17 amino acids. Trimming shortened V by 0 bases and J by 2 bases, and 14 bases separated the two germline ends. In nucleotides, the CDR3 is TGCGCCAGCAGCCAAGATTGGGATAGCGGACCCTACAATGAGCAGTTCTTC. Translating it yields CASSQDWDSGPYNEQFF.

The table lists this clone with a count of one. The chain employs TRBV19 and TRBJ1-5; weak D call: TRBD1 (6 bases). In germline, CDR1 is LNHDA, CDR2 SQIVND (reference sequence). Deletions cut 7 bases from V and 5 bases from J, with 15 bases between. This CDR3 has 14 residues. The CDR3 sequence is CASTMGGGDQPQHF. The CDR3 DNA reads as TGTGCCAGTACCATGGGGGGGGGCGATCAGCCCCAGCATTTT.

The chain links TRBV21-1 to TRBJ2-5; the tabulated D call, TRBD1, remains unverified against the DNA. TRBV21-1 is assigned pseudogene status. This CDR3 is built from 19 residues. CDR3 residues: CASSKARYRDREIKETQYF. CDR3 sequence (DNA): TGTGCCAGCAGCAAAGCGCGTTACCGGGACAGAGAAATCAAAGAGACCCAGTACTTC.

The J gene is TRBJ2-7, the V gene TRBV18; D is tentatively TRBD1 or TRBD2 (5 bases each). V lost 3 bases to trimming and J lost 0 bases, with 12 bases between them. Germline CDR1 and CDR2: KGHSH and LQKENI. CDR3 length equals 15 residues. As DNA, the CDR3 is TGTGCCAGCTCACCGCCGGGACGGAGCTCCTACGAGCAGTACTTC. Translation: CASSPPGRSSYEQYF.

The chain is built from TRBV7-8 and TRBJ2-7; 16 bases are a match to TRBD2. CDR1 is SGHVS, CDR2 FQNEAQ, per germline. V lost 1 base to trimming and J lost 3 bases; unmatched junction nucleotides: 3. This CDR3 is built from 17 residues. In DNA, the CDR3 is TGTGCCAGCAGCTTAGGGGGACTAGCGGGAGGGAACTACGAGCAGTACTTC. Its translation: CASSLGGLAGGNYEQYF. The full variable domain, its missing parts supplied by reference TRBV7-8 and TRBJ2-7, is GAGVSQSPRYKVAKRGQDVALRCDPISGHVSLFWYQQALGQGPEFLTYFQNEAQLDKSGLPSDRFFAERPEGSVSTLKIQRTQQEDSAVYLCASSLGGLAGGNYEQYFGPGTRLTVT.

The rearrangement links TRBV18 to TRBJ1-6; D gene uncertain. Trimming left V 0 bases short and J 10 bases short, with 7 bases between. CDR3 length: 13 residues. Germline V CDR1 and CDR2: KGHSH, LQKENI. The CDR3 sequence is CASSPPQRSPLHF. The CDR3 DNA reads TGTGCCAGCTCACCACCCCAACGATCACCCCTCCACTTT.

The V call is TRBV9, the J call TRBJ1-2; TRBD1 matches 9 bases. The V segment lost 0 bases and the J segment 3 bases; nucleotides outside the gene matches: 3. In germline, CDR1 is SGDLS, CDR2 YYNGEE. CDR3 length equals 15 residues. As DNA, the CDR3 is TGTGCCAGCAGCGTAGAAACAGGGGGCGACTATGGCTACACCTTC. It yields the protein CASSVETGGDYGYTF.

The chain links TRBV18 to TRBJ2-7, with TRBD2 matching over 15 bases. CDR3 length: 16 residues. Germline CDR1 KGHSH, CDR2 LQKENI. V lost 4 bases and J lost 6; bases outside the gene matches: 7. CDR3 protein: CASSRTEGLAGGEQYF. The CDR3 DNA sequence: TGTGCCAGCTCACGAACCGAGGGACTAGCGGGAGGCGAGCAGTACTTC.

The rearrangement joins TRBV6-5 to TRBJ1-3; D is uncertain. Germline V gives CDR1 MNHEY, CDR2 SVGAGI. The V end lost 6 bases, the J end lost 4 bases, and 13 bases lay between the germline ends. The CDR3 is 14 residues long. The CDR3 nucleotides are TGTGCCAGCAGCACAGAGAACTTAGGAAACACCATATATTTT. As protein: CASSTENLGNTIYF.

CDR3 in DNA: TGTGCCAGCAGCCCGGACATCGTTGAACGCGGCTACACCTTC. Translating it yields CASSPDIVERGYTF. The chain links TRBV7-9 to TRBJ1-2, with a possible D match to TRBD1 (5 bases). Germline values: CDR1 SEHNR, CDR2 FQNEAQ (reference sequence). The CDR3 spans 14 residues. With 5 bases removed from V and 8 bases from J, the gap between germline ends came to 18 bases.

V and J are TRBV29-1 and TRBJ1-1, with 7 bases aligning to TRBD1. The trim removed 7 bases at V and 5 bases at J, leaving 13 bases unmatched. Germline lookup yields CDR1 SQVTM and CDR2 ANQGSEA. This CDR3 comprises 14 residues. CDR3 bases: TGCAGCGGCCTGCCGGGCCACAGGGGTACTGAAGCTTTCTTT. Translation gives CSGLPGHRGTEAFF.

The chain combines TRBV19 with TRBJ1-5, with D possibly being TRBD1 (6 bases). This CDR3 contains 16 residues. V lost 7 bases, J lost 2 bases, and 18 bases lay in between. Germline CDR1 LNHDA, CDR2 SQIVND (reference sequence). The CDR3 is CASNRLAGAGNQPQHF. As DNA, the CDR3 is TGTGCCAGTAACCGACTCGCAGGGGCCGGCAATCAGCCCCAGCATTTT.

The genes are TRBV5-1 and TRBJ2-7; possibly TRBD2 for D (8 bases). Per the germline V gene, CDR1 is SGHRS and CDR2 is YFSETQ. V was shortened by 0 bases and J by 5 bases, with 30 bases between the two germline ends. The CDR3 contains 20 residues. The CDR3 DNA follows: TGCGCCAGCAGCTTGGCCCGGGGGGGGGTTGACAGGGCCGTCCGGGACGAGCAGTACTTC. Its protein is CASSLARGGVDRAVRDEQYF.

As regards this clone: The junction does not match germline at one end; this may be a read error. Here the CDR3 DNA reads TGTGCTAGCAGCCTTAACAGGATAGATACGCAGTATTTT. This gives the protein CASSLNRIDTQYF. The chain carries TRBV7-7 and TRBJ2-3; perhaps TRBD1 as D (5 bases). The CDR3 is 13 residues long. CDR1 is SSHAT and CDR2 is FNYEAQ in the germline V gene (reference sequence). Full variable domain (outside the CDR3, taken from reference TRBV7-7 and TRBJ2-3): GAGVSQSPRYKVTKRGQDVTLRCDPISSHATLYWYQQALGQGPEFLTYFNYEAQPDKSGLPSDRFSAERPEGSISTLTIQRTEQRDSAMYRCASSLNRIDTQYFGPGTRLTVL.